The 3 T cell receptor beta chains below were found in one sample sequenced in a study of cytomegalovirus exposure and HLA in healthy donors. The PCR made use of 60 Vbeta and 13 Jbeta primers. Produced via immunoSEQ multiplex PCR; TCRdb's table is partial and in-frame only. This sample has 100,000 or so clones, with less than 80% found just once. Sequencing was carried out using PBMCs. The source is a man aged 25-45 years in good health and CMV-seropositive.

This clone was detected only a few times. The chain has TRBV21-1 and TRBJ2-5; TRBD1 is the table's D call, not checked against the DNA. TRBV21-1 is a pseudogene. The CDR3 totals 14 residues. DNA of the CDR3: TGTGCCAGCAGCAACTGGGCAGCTCAAGAGACCCAGTACTTC. Residues: CASSNWAAQETQYF.

The J gene is TRBJ1-2, the V gene TRBV7-9; 9 nucleotides align to TRBD1. The CDR3 loop spans 11 amino acids. Germline-derived CDR1 and CDR2 are SEHNR and FQNEAQ (reference sequence). With V trimmed by 3 bases and J by 12 bases, 2 bases remained unmatched. CDR3: CASSLDRGNTF. In nucleotides, the CDR3 is TGTGCCAGCAGCTTGGACAGGGGAAACACCTTC.

This clone turned up a few times. This chain joins TRBV5-8 and TRBJ2-7; the D is unclear. The CDR3 sequence is 15 residues long. Between the trimmed V and J ends, which lost 0 bases and 11 bases, there was a span of 21 bases. The germline CDR1 and CDR2 sequences are SGHTS and YDEGEE. The CDR3 is CASSLASILLKLEYF. The CDR3 DNA is TGTGCCAGCAGCTTGGCAAGTATCCTATTAAAATTGGAGTACTTC.